This T cell receptor beta chain came from a study of T cell responses to AZD1222 COVID-19 vaccine. This clone was counted a few times. Sequencing was performed with immunoSEQ multiplex PCR; in TCRdb, only in-frame clones are kept and a portion is missing. Of over 90,000 clones detected, 70% to 90% appear once; the ten largest clones hold 5%. V lost 5 bases, J lost 4 bases, and 3 bases stayed unmatched. This CDR3 has 15 amino acids. Germline CDR1 reads MRHNA; CDR2 reads SNTAGT. The TCR was taken from an adult in good health. The chain has TRBV6-4 and TRBJ2-6; TRBD1 matches 9 bases. The material was peripheral blood, obtained on day 0 of AZD1222 vaccination. CDR3: CASSTGTGGANVLTF. Written as DNA, the CDR3 is TGTGCCAGCAGTACCGGGACAGGGGGGGCCAACGTCCTGACTTTC.